This T cell receptor (beta chain) was found in a study of memory CD4+ T cells and cytomegalovirus serostatus. Only one count was recorded for this clone. The CDR3 runs to 14 residues. The germline V and J ends were trimmed by 4 bases and 3 bases, with 14 bases remaining between them. Germline V gene data show CDR1 as SGHRS and CDR2 as YFSETQ. The sort gate was single viable CD3+CD4+CD8-CD45RO+ cells for memory CD4+ T cells. Using immunoSEQ multiplex PCR, the repertoire was profiled, and TCRdb retains in-frame clones only, with some absent. This table has about 82,000 clones, approximately 80% appearing once.

Sequenced material: memory CD4+ T cells from blood. This sequence originates from an adult in good health and CMV-seronegative. The rearrangement joins TRBV5-1 to TRBJ2-7; weak D call: TRBD1 (6 bases). The CDR3: CASSGTGPGYEQYF. The CDR3 DNA follows: TGCGCCAGCAGCGGAACAGGGCCGGGCTACGAGCAGTACTTC. The whole variable domain, filled in from reference TRBV5-1 and TRBJ2-7, reads KAGVTQTPRYLIKTRGQQVTLSCSPISGHRSVSWYQQTPGQGLQFLFEYFSETQRNKGNFPGRFSGRQFSNSRSEMNVSTLELGDSALYLCASSGTGPGYEQYFGPGTRLTVT.